The following is a T cell receptor (beta chain) sequence with its context. What this receptor recognizes is not known. No much larger clonotype is one base removed from it; base qualities were not supplied. The V and J ends are trimmed by 4 bases and 5 bases, leaving 12 bases between them. The CDR3 spans 13 residues, from the cysteine through the phenylalanine. The DNA shown is the 39-base CDR3, in frame from base 1. Based on the germline V gene, the CDR1 and CDR2 sequences are SGHDT and YYEEEE. The record originates from a study of OX40 agonist ivuxolimab in advanced cancers. Regarding the research as a whole: The costimulatory receptor OX40 (CD134) was targeted by ivuxolimab, a fully human IgG2 agonistic monoclonal antibody. Intravenous ivuxolimab was administered to patients every 2 weeks at six dose levels: 0.01, 0.1, 0.3, 1.5, 3 and 10 mg/kg. Of the 50 or so patients in dose escalation, about 20 had hepatocellular carcinoma, some 15 had melanoma, 9 had renal cell carcinoma and 9 had head and neck cancer. In the dose-escalation cohort, roughly 80% of patients were male, and the mean age was about 55 years, with a range of about 23 to 85. Patients were allowed to have had prior anti-PD-1, anti-PD-L1 or anti-CTLA-4 therapy, and about 40% of the dose-escalation patients had been treated with checkpoint inhibitors. Three dose-escalation patients achieved partial responses, one with hepatocellular carcinoma and two with cutaneous melanoma. The point of sequencing TCRbeta in the periphery was to test whether ivuxolimab changed TCR sequence diversity and drove clonal T-cell expansion. The paper describes the monotherapy dose-escalation part (N = 52 patients) of the phase I trial of ivuxolimab. The investigation overall reported the following: Antigen specificity was not determined for the clonally expanded peripheral T cells. After ivuxolimab, CD8+ T cells had more expanded clones than CD4+ T cells on average. Low levels of normalized T-cell clonal expansion were also shown by some nonresponding patients. In the 0.1-3.0 mg/kg groups, partial responders were among the patients with the lowest normalized peripheral clonal expansion, particularly in CD8+ T cells. At doses of 0.1 to 3.0 mg/kg, clonal expansion of both CD4+ and CD8+ T cells in blood was seen between baseline and week 6.

Patients with a history of autoimmune disease or receiving systemic immunosuppression were excluded from the trial. Peripheral blood for TCR sequencing was collected from all dose cohorts at baseline, on cycle 4 day 1, and on cycle 7 day 1. The samples were taken from a phase I, first-in-human, multicenter, open-label dose-escalation trial of ivuxolimab. Adults with locally advanced or metastatic head and neck squamous cell, hepatocellular, melanoma or renal cell carcinoma were enrolled in the trial. CD4+ and CD8+ T cells were sorted separately from peripheral blood before TCR sequencing. Genomic DNA was extracted from sorted cells for sequencing of the TCRbeta CDR3 region. TCRbeta CDR3 regions were sequenced using the immunoSEQ Assay. In TCRdb, the immuneACCESS table is reduced to in-frame sequences with V and J assigned. These tables do not hold every clone; where another copy was compared, an unresolved V gene accounts for under half, and the others remain unexplained. This sample holds roughly 60,000 clones; about 88% were observed only once. The ten top clones hold 2.1% of the sample.

The rearranged segments are TRBV5-6 and TRBJ2-5; the best D guess is TRBD1, with 6 bases matching. The source material was CD4+ or CD8+ T cells sorted from blood, sampled in a trial of the OX40 agonist ivuxolimab. This receptor was taken from an adult with an advanced solid tumor such as melanoma, head and neck, liver or kidney cancer. The DNA sequence reads TGTGCCAGCAGCCCCGGGACACGGGAGACCCAGTACTTC. Its coded protein is CASSPGTRETQYF.